This T cell receptor (beta chain) was sequenced in a study of T cells in Graves' hyperthyroidism and ophthalmopathy. RNA transcripts served as the template for amplifying TCR beta CDR3 regions. Initially, a first-round RT-PCR of the TCR CDR3 employed the HTBI primer set. MiXCR, applied by TCRdb to the multiplex PCR reads, yields one record per CDR3 protein. The data show around 350,000 distinct CDR3 sequences, about 15% seen once. Study-level findings and limits: From stable hyperthyroidism, ophthalmopathy was separated by a 13 V-J model.

The blood specimen was taken at initial hyperthyroidism diagnosis, before any ophthalmopathy symptoms. This clonotype turned up a few times. Its antigen is not known. The sample consisted of blood. This receptor was identified in a woman aged 25 to 45 with Graves' hyperthyroidism that later progressed to Graves' ophthalmopathy.

The CDR3 sequence is CASSPRQGAVGYNEQFF. As DNA, the CDR3 is TGTGCCAGCAGCCCCCGACAGGGGGCAGTCGGGTACAATGAGCAGTTCTTC. This rearrangement joins TRBV3-1 to TRBJ2-1, with TRBD1 identical over 10 bases. J gave up 4 bases and V 4 bases, and 10 bases lay outside the gene matches. The CDR3 sequence is 17 residues long. From germline, CDR1 is LGHDT and CDR2 YNNKEL (reference sequence).